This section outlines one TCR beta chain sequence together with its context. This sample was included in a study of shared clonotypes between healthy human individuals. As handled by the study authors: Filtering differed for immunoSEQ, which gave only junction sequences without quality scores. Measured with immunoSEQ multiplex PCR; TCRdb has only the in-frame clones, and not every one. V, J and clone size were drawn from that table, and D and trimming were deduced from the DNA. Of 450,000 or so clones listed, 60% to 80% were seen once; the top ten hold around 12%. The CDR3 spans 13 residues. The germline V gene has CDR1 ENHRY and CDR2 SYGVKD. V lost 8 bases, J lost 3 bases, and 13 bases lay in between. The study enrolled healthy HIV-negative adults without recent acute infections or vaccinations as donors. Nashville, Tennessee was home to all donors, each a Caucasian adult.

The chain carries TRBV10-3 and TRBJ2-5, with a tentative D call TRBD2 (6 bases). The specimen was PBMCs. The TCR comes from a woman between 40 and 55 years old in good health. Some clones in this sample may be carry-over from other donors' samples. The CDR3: CAIRGGEKETQYF. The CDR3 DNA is TGTGCCATCCGAGGCGGGGAGAAAGAGACCCAGTACTTC.